This is a list of T cell receptor beta chains from one sample in a study of cytomegalovirus exposure and HLA in healthy donors. Measured with immunoSEQ multiplex PCR; TCRdb has only the in-frame clones, and not every one. The top ten hold approximately 1.4% of the sample, which has about 160,000 clones, around four fifths seen once. Sequenced material: PBMCs. The receptors here all came from a woman between 18 and 29 years old in good health and CMV-seronegative. Each CDR3 is given with its conserved first and last residue. A D gene is named only where the DNA matches it firmly. Part of the rows lack a size; the others show once, few, many or a class for expanded clones.

J | V | size | D | CDR3 | DNA
TRBJ1-2 | TRBV5-4 | few | . | CASSDGTPVGYTF | TGTGCCAGCTCCGACGGGACACCGGTAGGCTACACCTTC
TRBJ2-2 | TRBV5-5 | . | . | CASSFSGELFF | TGTGCCAGCAGCTTTAGCGGGGAGCTGTTTTTT
TRBJ2-1 | TRBV15 | . | . | CATSRARYEQFF | TGTGCCACCAGCAGAGCGCGCTATGAGCAGTTCTTC
TRBJ2-7 | TRBV5-5 | few | . | CASSPKTSGEQYF | TGTGCCAGCAGCCCCAAAACCAGTGGCGAGCAGTACTTC
TRBJ1-6 | TRBV6-1 | . | . | CASSEGPQSPLHF | TGTGCCAGCAGTGAGGGGCCGCAGTCACCCCTCCACTTT
TRBJ1-1 | TRBV18 | few | . | CASSPPYPGYTEAFF | TGTGCCAGCTCACCACCGTATCCAGGTTACACTGAAGCTTTCTTT
TRBJ1-2 | TRBV6-1 | . | . | CASSETGPYGYTF | TGTGCCAGCAGCGAAACAGGCCCCTATGGCTACACCTTC
TRBJ1-2 | TRBV7-9 | . | TRBD1 | CSSSLPRFGTGGNGYTF | TGTTCCAGCAGCCTCCCCAGATTCGGGACAGGGGGCAATGGCTACACCTTC
TRBJ2-3 | TRBV28 | . | TRBD1 | CASRERDRGPDTQYF | TGTGCCAGCAGGGAACGGGACAGGGGCCCAGATACGCAGTATTTT
TRBJ1-1 | TRBV5-1 | . | . | CASSFQGNTEAFF | TGCGCCAGCAGCTTCCAGGGGAACACTGAAGCTTTCTTT
TRBJ1-1 | TRBV5-1 | . | . | CASSFDSGGSAFF | TGCGCCAGCAGCTTCGATAGCGGGGGTTCGGCTTTCTTT
TRBJ2-7 | TRBV30 | . | . | CAWMSRQDLSYEQYF | TGTGCCTGGATGAGCAGACAGGACCTCTCCTACGAGCAGTACTTC
TRBJ2-7 | TRBV30 | once | . | CAWSVRIYEQYF | TGTGCCTGGAGTGTCAGGATCTACGAGCAGTACTTC
TRBJ2-7 | TRBV9 | . | . | CASSPRDIPYEQYF | TGTGCCAGCAGCCCGAGGGACATCCCCTACGAGCAGTACTTC
TRBJ1-6 | TRBV6-5 | . | . | CASSYTRYNSPLHF | TGTGCCAGCAGTTACACTCGGTATAATTCACCCCTCCACTTT
TRBJ2-7 | TRBV28 | few | . | CASSPRLRSYEQYF | TGTGCCAGCAGTCCACGACTGAGATCCTACGAGCAGTACTTC
TRBJ1-5 | TRBV7-9 | . | TRBD1 | CASSRGQEPQHF | TGTGCCAGCAGCCGAGGACAGGAGCCCCAGCATTTT
TRBJ2-6 | TRBV6-1 | . | TRBD1 | CASSVWTGSSGANVLTF | TGTGCCAGCAGTGTCTGGACAGGGAGTTCAGGGGCCAACGTCCTGACTTTC
TRBJ2-3 | TRBV11-1 | . | TRBD2 | CASSDESSGGVADTQYF | TGTGCCAGCAGCGACGAAAGTAGCGGGGGGGTCGCAGATACGCAGTATTTT
TRBJ1-1 | TRBV10-2 | . | . | CASMQGSPFYTEAFF | TGCGCCAGCATGCAGGGTTCTCCTTTTTACACTGAAGCTTTCTTT
TRBJ1-2 | TRBV5-6 | . | TRBD1 | CASSSRSDRGYDYGYTF | TGTGCCAGCAGCTCCCGATCTGACAGGGGGTATGACTATGGCTACACCTTC
TRBJ2-1 | TRBV5-1 | . | TRBD2 | CASSLTSGGLNNEQFF | TGCGCCAGCAGCTTGACTAGCGGGGGCCTAAACAATGAGCAGTTCTTC
TRBJ1-5 | TRBV19 | . | . | CASSIGTPPIRNQPQHF | TGTGCCAGTAGTATAGGGACTCCCCCCATCAGGAATCAGCCCCAGCATTTT
TRBJ2-3 | TRBV7-9 | . | TRBD2 | CASSPVTGTSGDTQYF | TGTGCCAGCAGCCCGGTGACCGGGACTAGCGGAGATACGCAGTATTTT
TRBJ1-2 | TRBV7-2 | few | TRBD1 | CASSLSTGDYGYTF | TGTGCCAGCAGCTTATCGACAGGGGACTATGGCTACACCTTC
TRBJ2-7 | TRBV6-1 | . | TRBD1 | CASSEVWSGQGTYEQYF | TGTGCCAGCAGTGAAGTCTGGTCGGGACAGGGTACCTACGAGCAGTACTTC
TRBJ2-5 | TRBV5-1 | once | . | CASSLASSFPYF | TGCGCCAGCAGCTTGGCGAGCTCTTTTCCGTACTTC
TRBJ2-7 | TRBV5-6 | . | . | CASSPQERANYEQYF | TGTGCCAGCAGCCCCCAGGAGCGGGCGAACTACGAGCAGTACTTC
TRBJ1-1 | TRBV15 | . | . | CATSRDPAGVGTEAFF | TGTGCCACCAGCAGAGATCCCGCAGGGGTTGGTACTGAAGCTTTCTTT
TRBJ2-2 | TRBV19 | . | TRBD2 | CASSIDAGGDTGELFF | TGTGCCAGTAGTATTGATGCGGGGGGTGACACCGGGGAGCTGTTTTTT
TRBJ1-5 | TRBV29-1 | . | TRBD1 | CSTGTGVDQPQHF | TGCAGCACCGGGACAGGGGTTGATCAGCCCCAGCATTTT
TRBJ2-2 | TRBV9 | . | . | CASSPPRGGVYTGELFF | TGTGCCAGCAGCCCACCACGAGGGGGGGTTTACACCGGGGAGCTGTTTTTT
TRBJ1-5 | TRBV10-3 | . | TRBD1 | CAISRSGDRDGRSNQPQHF | TGTGCCATCAGTCGATCTGGGGACAGGGACGGTCGGAGCAATCAGCCCCAGCATTTT
TRBJ2-1 | TRBV11-2 | . | . | CASSLGEGYNEQFF | TGTGCCAGCAGCTTAGGAGAGGGATACAATGAGCAGTTCTTC
TRBJ2-3 | TRBV6-1 | . | . | CASSEALRGHVGGTDTQYF | TGTGCCAGCAGTGAAGCGCTTCGAGGGCATGTGGGGGGTACAGATACGCAGTATTTT
TRBJ1-1 | TRBV2 | once | TRBD1 | CASSLDRGTEAFF | TGTGCCAGCAGTTTGGACAGGGGCACTGAAGCTTTCTTT
TRBJ2-7 | TRBV5-1 | . | . | CASSLYGTPAYEQYF | TGCGCCAGCAGCTTATACGGGACACCCGCCTACGAGCAGTACTTC
TRBJ1-1 | TRBV19 | . | TRBD1 | CAISGQGFEAFF | TGTGCCATCTCTGGACAGGGATTCGAAGCTTTCTTT
TRBJ2-1 | TRBV5-6 | . | . | CASSLADEQFF | TGTGCCAGCAGCTTGGCCGATGAGCAGTTCTTC
TRBJ1-1 | TRBV5-6 | . | . | CASSLITNTEAFF | TGTGCCAGCAGCCTAATTACGAACACTGAAGCTTTCTTT
TRBJ2-5 | TRBV20-1 | . | . | CSAVLVTQYF | TGCAGTGCTGTACTTGTTACCCAGTACTTC
TRBJ1-6 | TRBV19 | . | TRBD1 | CASSPRDRDNSPLHF | TGTGCCAGTAGCCCCCGGGACAGGGATAATTCACCCCTCCACTTT
TRBJ1-5 | TRBV6-5 | . | TRBD1 | CASRAGTGDQPQHF | TGTGCCAGCAGAGCCGGGACAGGGGATCAGCCCCAGCATTTT
TRBJ2-1 | TRBV18 | . | . | CASSVRADNEQFF | TGTGCCAGCTCAGTACGCGCGGACAATGAGCAGTTCTTC
TRBJ2-4 | TRBV27 | . | TRBD1 | CASSLAGGKNIQYF | TGTGCCAGCAGTTTGGCAGGGGGAAAAAACATTCAGTACTTC
TRBJ1-1 | TRBV19 | . | . | CASSLFALGNTEAFF | TGTGCCAGTTCTCTTTTCGCCCTCGGGAACACTGAAGCTTTCTTT